A selection of T cell receptor beta chains follows, all from one sample in a study of blood T cell repertoires in COVID-19. This table comes from immunoSEQ multiplex PCR, and its TCRdb copy is limited to in-frame clones, with some not included. Altogether about 350,000 clones are present, over 80% being singletons, with the ten largest covering around 6%. The sequencing sample was made of peripheral blood. These receptors originate from a woman in her fifties or sixties with COVID-19, enrolled during active disease. Both conserved end residues are part of each CDR3. The size entry is marked missing in some rows and otherwise reads once, few, many or a size class.

clone size | J gene | V gene | CDR3 protein
- | TRBJ2-7 | TRBV18 | CASSPEGREQYF
- | TRBJ2-1 | TRBV23-1 | CASSQSGQASSYNEQFF
few | TRBJ2-3 | TRBV6-5 | CASSYAERKSTDTQYF
- | TRBJ1-2 | TRBV27 | CASSRTGTGGYRYTF
once | TRBJ1-1 | TRBV19 | CASGQGWNTEAFF
- | TRBJ2-3 | TRBV30 | CAWSRGRTDTQYF
- | TRBJ1-2 | TRBV18 | CASSPPGRDFYGYTF
- | TRBJ1-4 | TRBV7-9 | CASSRGQGAATNEKLFF
- | TRBJ1-2 | TRBV19 | CASSIKDSYGYTF
- | TRBJ1-1 | TRBV3-1/TRBV3-2 | CASSLDRNTEAFF
- | TRBJ2-1 | TRBV20-1 | CSAKGGGEQFF